This T cell receptor (beta chain) stems from a study of read filtering for tumor transcriptome and immune sequencing (dated by TCRdb to 2018 to 2020). Turning to the overall study: Of the patients in the cohort, more than 16 were male and roughly 13 were female, and their mean age was about 70 years, with a range of about 45 to 90. One of the main goals was to work out a read-filtering strategy for immune repertoire data, in particular whether clonotypes backed by only a single read should be removed. By revised international staging, about 8 patients were R-ISS I, roughly 17 were R-ISS II and roughly 7 were R-ISS III. After DNase treatment, whole-transcriptome libraries were prepared with the TruSeq RNA Access Library Prep Kit. Using the same bone marrow samples, the study ran both targeted immune repertoire sequencing and bulk whole-transcriptome sequencing and then compared the TCR repertoires from each method. Per sample, about 4.05 to 10.27 million TCR-region mapped reads were obtained with IR-seq, compared with only roughly 75 to 1,400 with RNA-seq. Points the paper makes about the study in general: The correlation between IR-seq and RNA-seq shared clonotype proportions rose when single-read clonotypes were removed. Single-read clonotypes made up about 80% of clonotypes but only approximately 4% of total reads in IR-seq, compared with approximately 70% of clonotypes and 35% to 55% of reads in RNA-seq. IR-seq captured clonotypes at much higher depth and more reliably than RNA-seq, and smaller IR-seq throughput sufficed to identify most shared clonotypes. The sorted CD138-negative fraction was composed of a mixed bone marrow immune population rather than of purified T cells.

Counted from cysteine to phenylalanine, this CDR3 has 13 amino acids. Here the CDR3 DNA is all that survives: 39 bases in frame from base 1. The germline V gene gives CDR1 as SQVTM and CDR2 as ANQGSEA. TCR libraries were constructed from roughly 380 ng RNA using the Immunoverse kit, and molecular barcoded adaptors covering alpha/delta and beta/gamma chains were employed. TCR library preparation was performed with the same RNA that was used for transcriptome sequencing. Sequencing of the TCR libraries was done on an Illumina HiSeq 4000 with 2 x 150 cycles. The study's processing was this. Using MiXCR, which included quality filtering and error correction, TCR reads were aligned to human V, D, J and C references and then assembled into CDR3 clonotypes. Clonotype counts and gene usage diversity were analyzed with the tcR package in R. Raw mapping reads were checked after the RNA-seq reads had been mapped by STAR aligner version 2.5.3a onto the human GRCh37 genome. IR-seq fastq files were randomly downsampled with Seqtk 1.3 to test the effect of sequencing depth on detected clonotypes. The public sequencing data were trimmed at Q25 with fastp and processed into clonotypes with MiXCR by TCRdb, which kept only in-frame beta chains. Each CDR3 protein appears once, grouped with its most common genes and DNA. TCRdb's processing, not the authors', yielded these V and J calls. The sample yields 90,000 to 95,000 distinct CDR3 sequences; roughly 21% were counted once. 9.5% to 12% of the sample is taken by the ten largest.

This clonotype was seen at least ten times. Its target antigen remains unknown. One end of the junction is discordant with germline, which a read error may explain. Bone marrow was sampled from every patient at the time of active disease. Bone marrow mononuclear cells were isolated by Ficoll-Hypaque density gradient centrifugation. Myeloma plasma cells were removed and CD138-negative cells were obtained by negative selection following labeling with CD138 magnetic microbeads on a MACS separator. The purity of the isolated cells was checked by flow cytometry with CD138 antibodies on an Attune NxT. Total RNA was extracted with TRIzol reagent and quantified with a NanoDrop spectrophotometer. For each patient, the CD138-negative bone marrow sample underwent paired RNA-seq and IR-seq.

This receptor chain uses TRBV29-1 and TRBJ1-2, with a tentative D gene TRBD1 over 5 matching bases. The source material was a population of CD138-negative cells sorted from bone marrow. In light of the paper, this sample's cell subset or site label describes: bone marrow mononuclear cells depleted of CD138+ plasma/myeloma cells by negative magnetic selection. This clonotype was obtained from a donor aged 40 or older with multiple myeloma. The encoded CDR3 is CGVLLPGYGGYTF. The DNA is as follows: TGCGGCGTTCTTCTCCCAGGGTACGGCGGCTACACCTTC.